Sequencing of this TCR beta chain was carried out in a study of T cells in Graves' hyperthyroidism and ophthalmopathy. TCR beta CDR3 regions were amplified from RNA. First-round RT-PCR with HTBI primers amplified the TCR CDR3 region. Each CDR3 protein gets one entry after TCRdb re-called the multiplex PCR reads with MiXCR. There are approximately 430,000 distinct CDR3 sequences in the sample; around 14% occur only once, and 11% to 15% lies in the top ten. In this sample, this clonotype turned up many times. Trimming left V 4 bases short and J 7 bases short, with 19 bases between. The CDR3 extends over 15 amino acids. Germline-derived CDR1 and CDR2 are SNHLY and FYNNEI.

The origin of this receptor is a woman younger than 30 with Graves' hyperthyroidism. The chain is built from TRBV2 and TRBJ2-5; tentatively, D is TRBD2 (5 bases). The specimen was blood. The CDR3, as DNA: TGTGCCAGCAGTGGGGTGACGTCGGCCCGGGGGACCCAGTACTTC. Protein: CASSGVTSARGTQYF.